This TCR beta chain comes out of a study of T cells in Graves' hyperthyroidism and ophthalmopathy. This clonotype has more than one count but fewer than ten. RNA transcripts were the template for amplifying TCR beta CDR3 regions. In the first-round RT-PCR of the TCR CDR3, the HTBI primer set was used. TCRdb ran MiXCR on the multiplex PCR reads and lists one entry per CDR3 protein. The repertoire holds approximately 630,000 distinct CDR3 sequences, with around 16% as singletons. The TCR was taken from a woman aged 25 to 45 with Graves' hyperthyroidism. Material for sequencing was blood.

CDR3 nucleotide sequence: TGTGCCAGCAGTCCTACCGGGACAGGGGGACTAGCGGGCACCAACTACTACGAGCAGTACTTC. The encoded protein is CASSPTGTGGLAGTNYYEQYF. The genes are TRBV28 and TRBJ2-7, with D tentatively TRBD2 (12 bases). Trimming removed 5 bases from V and 3 bases from J, with 35 bases in between. CDR3 length: 21 residues. Germline V gene data show CDR1 as MDHEN and CDR2 as SYDVKM.